This T cell receptor beta chain was documented in a study of OX40 agonist ivuxolimab in advanced cancers. A note on the overall study: The costimulatory receptor OX40 (CD134) was targeted by ivuxolimab, a fully human IgG2 agonistic monoclonal antibody. Intravenous ivuxolimab was administered to patients every 2 weeks at six dose levels: 0.01, 0.1, 0.3, 1.5, 3 and 10 mg/kg. Of the approximately 50 patients in dose escalation, approximately 20 had hepatocellular carcinoma, some 15 had melanoma, 9 had renal cell carcinoma and 9 had head and neck cancer. The dose-escalation cohort was about 83% male with a mean age of around 62 years, ranging from roughly 23 to 80. Prior anti-PD-1, anti-PD-L1 or anti-CTLA-4 therapy was permitted, and checkpoint inhibitors had been received by about 44% of dose-escalation patients. Partial responses were achieved by three dose-escalation patients, of whom one had hepatocellular carcinoma and two had cutaneous melanoma. Peripheral TCRbeta sequencing aimed to test whether ivuxolimab altered TCR sequence diversity and caused clonal T-cell expansion. The paper reports the monotherapy dose-escalation portion (N of about 47 patients) of the phase I ivuxolimab trial. Results the study describes overall, beyond this receptor: On average, CD8+ T cells showed more expanded clones than CD4+ T cells after ivuxolimab. At doses from 0.1 to 3.0 mg/kg, clonal expansion was seen in both CD4+ and CD8+ blood T cells between baseline and week 6. Antigen specificity was not determined for the clonally expanded peripheral T cells. In the 0.1-3.0 mg/kg groups, partial responders were among the patients with the lowest normalized peripheral clonal expansion, particularly in CD8+ T cells. Low levels of normalized T-cell clonal expansion were also shown by some nonresponding patients.

To sequence the TCRbeta CDR3 region, genomic DNA was isolated from the sorted cells. TCRbeta CDR3 regions were sequenced using the immunoSEQ Assay. TCRdb limited this immuneACCESS table to in-frame rearrangements with V and J called. A share of clones is missing; checked studies link under half to unresolved V genes, and the rest is unexplained. This sample has approximately 82,000 clones in its table, and roughly 88% of those were observed once. The ten largest clones represent 4.1% of the sample. Patients with a history of autoimmune disease or receiving systemic immunosuppression were excluded from the trial. Peripheral blood for TCR sequencing was collected from all dose cohorts at baseline, on cycle 4 day 1, and on cycle 7 day 1. The samples were taken from a phase I, first-in-human, multicenter, open-label dose-escalation trial of ivuxolimab. Adults with locally advanced or metastatic head and neck squamous cell, hepatocellular, melanoma or renal cell carcinoma were enrolled in the trial. Before TCR sequencing, CD4+ and CD8+ T cells were separately sorted from peripheral blood.

This clone has only a few counts. The specificity of this receptor is unknown. Per-base quality was not reported, and no clone a single base away is much larger than it. V is clipped by 1 base and J by 10 bases, and the sequence between their germline boundaries is 12 bases long. The CDR3 covers 14 residues, taking in both the cysteine and the phenylalanine. CDR3 DNA only is kept here, 42 bases in frame from base 1. CDR1 and CDR2 are drawn from the germline V gene: SGHDT, YYEEEE. The sequence was collected from an adult with an advanced solid tumor such as melanoma, head and neck, liver or kidney cancer. Specimen: CD4+ or CD8+ T cells sorted from blood, collected in a trial of the OX40 agonist ivuxolimab. This sequence uses TRBV5-6 and TRBJ1-6; no D gene can be assigned with confidence. The nucleotide sequence reads as follows: TGTGCCAGCAGCTTGACTGGGATTTTCTCACCCCTCCACTTT. This yields the protein CASSLTGIFSPLHF.